One sample yielded the 5 T cell receptor beta chains listed below, sequenced in a study of T cell responses to AZD1222 COVID-19 vaccine. The protocol was immunoSEQ multiplex PCR, while the TCRdb copy is restricted to in-frame clones and leaves out a portion. This sample yields about 150,000 clones, of which 92% are seen a single time; 2.5% to 3.5% belongs to the top ten. The sequences come from peripheral blood, collected 28 days after the second AZD1222 dose. Receptors were obtained from an adult who received the AZD1222 COVID-19 vaccine.

The chain has TRBV28 and TRBJ1-6; 7 nucleotides line up with TRBD1. Trimming took 11 bases from V and 7 from J; bases not matched to a gene: 8. The CDR3 extends over 13 amino acids. CDR1 and CDR2 (germline): MDHEN, SYDVKM. The CDR3 here is CAARQGSNSPLHF. The DNA for the CDR3 is TGTGCCGCTAGACAGGGCTCGAATTCACCCCTCCACTTT.

The rearrangement joins TRBV3-1 (or the pseudogene TRBV3-2) to TRBJ2-3; no definite D call. There are 16 residues in the CDR3. Germline CDR1 and CDR2: LGHDT and YNNKEL (reference sequence). V shed 5 bases and J shed 2 bases, with 17 bases lying between them. The CDR3 nucleotides read TGTGCCAGCAGCGTCCGCAAGGGTAGCCTCACAGATACGCAGTATTTT. Protein: CASSVRKGSLTDTQYF.

V and J are TRBV19 and TRBJ1-1; 8 bases match TRBD1. Per the germline V gene, CDR1 is LNHDA and CDR2 is SQIVND (reference sequence). The CDR3 runs to 13 residues. Germline trimming cut 3 bases from V and 5 bases from J; bases unmatched to any gene: 2. The CDR3 sequence is CASSITGGTEAFF. As DNA, the CDR3 is TGTGCCAGTAGTATCACAGGGGGGACTGAAGCTTTCTTT.

This chain connects TRBV7-9 to TRBJ1-3; D not certain. CDR3 length: 13 amino acids. Germline assignment: CDR1 SEHNR and CDR2 FQNEAQ (reference sequence). Trimming took off 5 bases at V and 4 bases at J, with 9 bases between the two ends. The CDR3 sequence is CASSVNIGNTIYF. CDR3 DNA sequence: TGTGCCAGCAGCGTGAACATCGGAAACACCATATATTTT.

This chain joins TRBV18 and TRBJ2-1; 10 bases align to TRBD2. Trimming took 1 base from V and 0 from J; bases not matched to a gene: 12. The CDR3 spans 20 residues. CDR1 KGHSH and CDR2 LQKENI come from the germline V gene. The CDR3 loop reads CASSPRGLAGEISSYNEQFF. The CDR3 nucleotides are TGTGCCAGCTCACCACGAGGCCTAGCGGGAGAGATCAGCTCCTACAATGAGCAGTTCTTC.